This T cell receptor (beta chain) was captured in a study of cytomegalovirus exposure and HLA in healthy donors. This CDR3 has 16 amino acids. Trimming took off 7 bases at V and 1 base at J, with 16 bases between the two ends. Germline CDR1 MDHEN, CDR2 SYDVKM. Both 60 Vbeta primers and 13 Jbeta primers went into the PCR. Clones were read by immunoSEQ multiplex PCR, and TCRdb kept only the in-frame ones, dropping some. The sample has approximately 150,000 clones, more than 65% seen once; the top ten hold approximately 1.3%. The chain combines TRBV28 with TRBJ1-4; possible D gene TRBD1, 6 bases. Sequencing input: PBMCs. This sequence originates from a man aged 25-45 years in good health and CMV-seronegative. The CDR3 spells CASTLRGARTNEKLFF. DNA for the CDR3: TGTGCCAGCACCCTGCGGGGGGCGAGAACTAATGAAAAACTGTTTTTT.